Included here is one T cell receptor beta chain sequence, with context. The germline CDR1 and CDR2 sequences are SGHTA and FQGNSA. Losses at the gene ends were 4 bases for V and 0 bases for J; bases not matched to a gene: 3. The CDR3 runs to 15 residues. Under the authors' procedure: Amplifying reference gene primers gave estimates of nucleated cell counts. Here immunoSEQ multiplex PCR was the method, and the copy in TCRdb shows in-frame clones only, minus some. V and J calls and clone size come straight from that table; D and trimming were deduced from the DNA. Among under 70,000 clones, 73% were seen once, and the ten largest hold approximately 15%. The data stem from a study of blood T cell repertoires in COVID-19. Study at large: Spain, Italy and the United States supplied samples that represented acute and convalescent COVID-19. The analysed material was cDNA or gDNA that came from T cells, B-cell-depleted T cells, or PBMCs.

The specimen sequenced was peripheral blood. This sequence joins TRBV7-2 and TRBJ2-3; TRBD1 aligns across 8 bases. The sequence was collected from a woman in her seventies with acute or convalescent COVID-19. DNA for the CDR3: TGTGCCAGCAGCTCCCGGGACAGGAGCACAGATACGCAGTATTTT. This encodes CASSSRDRSTDTQYF.